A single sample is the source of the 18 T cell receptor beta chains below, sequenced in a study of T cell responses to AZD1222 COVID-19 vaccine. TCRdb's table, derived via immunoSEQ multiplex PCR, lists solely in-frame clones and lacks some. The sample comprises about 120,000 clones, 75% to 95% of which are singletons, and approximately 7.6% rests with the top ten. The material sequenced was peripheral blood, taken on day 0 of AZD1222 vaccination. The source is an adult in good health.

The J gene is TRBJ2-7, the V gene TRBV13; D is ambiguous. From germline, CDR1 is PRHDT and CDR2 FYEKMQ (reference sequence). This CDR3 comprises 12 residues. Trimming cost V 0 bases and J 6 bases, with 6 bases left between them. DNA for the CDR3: TGTGCCAGCAGCTTAGGCGAAGCCGAGCAGTACTTC. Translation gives CASSLGEAEQYF. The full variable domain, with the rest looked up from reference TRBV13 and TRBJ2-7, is AAGVIQSPRHLIKEKRETATLKCYPIPRHDTVYWYQQGPGQDPQFLISFYEKMQSDKGSIPDRFSAQQFSDYHSELNMSSLELGDSALYFCASSLGEAEQYFGPGTRLTVT.

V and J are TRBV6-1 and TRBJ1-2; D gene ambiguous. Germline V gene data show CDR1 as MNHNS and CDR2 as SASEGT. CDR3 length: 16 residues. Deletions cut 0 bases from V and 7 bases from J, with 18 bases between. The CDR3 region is CASSEAGSLVDGGYTF. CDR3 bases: TGTGCCAGCAGTGAAGCGGGAAGCTTAGTCGATGGTGGCTACACCTTC.

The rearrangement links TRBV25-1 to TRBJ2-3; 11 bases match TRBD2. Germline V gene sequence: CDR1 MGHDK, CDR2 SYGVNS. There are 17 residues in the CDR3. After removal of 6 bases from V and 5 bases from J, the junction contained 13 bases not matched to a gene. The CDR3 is CASSLLGTSGAGDTQYF. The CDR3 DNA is TGTGCCAGCAGCCTCCTAGGGACTAGCGGCGCGGGAGATACGCAGTATTTT.

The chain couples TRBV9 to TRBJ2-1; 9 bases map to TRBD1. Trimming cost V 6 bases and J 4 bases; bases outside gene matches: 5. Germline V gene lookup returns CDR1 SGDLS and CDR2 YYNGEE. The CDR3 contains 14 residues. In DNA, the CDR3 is TGTGCCAGCACCCCGGGACAGGGATACAATGAGCAGTTCTTC. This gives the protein CASTPGQGYNEQFF.

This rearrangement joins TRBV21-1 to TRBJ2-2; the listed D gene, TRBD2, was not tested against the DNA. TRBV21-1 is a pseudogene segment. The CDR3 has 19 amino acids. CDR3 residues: CASSKGPQRERAGTGELFF. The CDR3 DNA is TGTGCCAGCAGCAAAGGGCCCCAGAGGGAGCGGGCGGGCACCGGGGAGCTGTTTTTT.

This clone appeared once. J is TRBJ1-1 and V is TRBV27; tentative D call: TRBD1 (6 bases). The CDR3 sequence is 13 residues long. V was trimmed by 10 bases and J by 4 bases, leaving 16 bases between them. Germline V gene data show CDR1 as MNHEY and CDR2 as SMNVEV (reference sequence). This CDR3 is CATKATGSTEAFF. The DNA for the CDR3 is TGTGCCACAAAAGCAACAGGGAGCACTGAAGCTTTCTTT.

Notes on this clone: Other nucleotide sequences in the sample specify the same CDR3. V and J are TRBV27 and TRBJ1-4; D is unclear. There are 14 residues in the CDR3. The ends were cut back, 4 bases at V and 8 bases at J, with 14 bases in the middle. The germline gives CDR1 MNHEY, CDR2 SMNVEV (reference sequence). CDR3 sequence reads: CASSSPGLGEKLFF. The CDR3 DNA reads TGTGCCAGCAGTTCCCCCGGGCTAGGGGAAAAACTGTTTTTT.

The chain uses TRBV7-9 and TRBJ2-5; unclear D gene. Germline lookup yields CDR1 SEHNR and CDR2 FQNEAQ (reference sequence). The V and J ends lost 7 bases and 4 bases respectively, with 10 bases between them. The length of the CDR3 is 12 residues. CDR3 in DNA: TGTGCCAGCACGAATTTGGGAGAGACCCAGTACTTC. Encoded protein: CASTNLGETQYF.

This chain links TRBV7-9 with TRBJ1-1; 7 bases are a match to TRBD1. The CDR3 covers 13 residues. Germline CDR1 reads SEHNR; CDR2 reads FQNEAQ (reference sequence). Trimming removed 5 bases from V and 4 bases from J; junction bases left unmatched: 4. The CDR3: CASSRGTATEAFF. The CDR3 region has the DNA TGTGCCAGCAGCAGAGGGACAGCCACTGAAGCTTTCTTT.

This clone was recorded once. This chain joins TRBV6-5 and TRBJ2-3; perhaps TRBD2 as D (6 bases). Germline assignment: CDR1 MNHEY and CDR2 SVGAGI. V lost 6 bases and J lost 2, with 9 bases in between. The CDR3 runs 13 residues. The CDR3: CASRRDFTDTQYF. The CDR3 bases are TGTGCCAGCAGGAGGGACTTCACAGATACGCAGTATTTT.

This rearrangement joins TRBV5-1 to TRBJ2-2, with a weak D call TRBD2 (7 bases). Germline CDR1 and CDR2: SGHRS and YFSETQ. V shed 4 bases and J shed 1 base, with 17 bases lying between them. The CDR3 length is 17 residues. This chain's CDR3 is CASSAGASGLNTGELFF. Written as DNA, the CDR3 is TGCGCCAGCAGCGCGGGGGCTAGCGGTTTGAACACCGGGGAGCTGTTTTTT.

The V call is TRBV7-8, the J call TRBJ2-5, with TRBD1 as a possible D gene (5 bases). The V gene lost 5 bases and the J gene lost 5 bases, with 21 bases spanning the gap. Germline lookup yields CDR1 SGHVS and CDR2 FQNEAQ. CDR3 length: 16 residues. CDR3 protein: CASSPVFLQGTETQYF. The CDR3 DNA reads TGTGCCAGCAGCCCCGTCTTCCTCCAGGGAACGGAGACCCAGTACTTC. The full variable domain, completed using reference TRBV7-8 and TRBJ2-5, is GAGVSQSPRYKVAKRGQDVALRCDPISGHVSLFWYQQALGQGPEFLTYFQNEAQLDKSGLPSDRFFAERPEGSVSTLKIQRTQQEDSAVYLCASSPVFLQGTETQYFGPGTRLLVL.

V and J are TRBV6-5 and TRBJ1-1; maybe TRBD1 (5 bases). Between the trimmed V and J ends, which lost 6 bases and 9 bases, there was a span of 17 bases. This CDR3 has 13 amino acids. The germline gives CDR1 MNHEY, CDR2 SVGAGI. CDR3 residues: CASSKGYGAQAFF. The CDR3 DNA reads TGTGCCAGCAGCAAAGGGTACGGGGCCCAAGCTTTCTTT.

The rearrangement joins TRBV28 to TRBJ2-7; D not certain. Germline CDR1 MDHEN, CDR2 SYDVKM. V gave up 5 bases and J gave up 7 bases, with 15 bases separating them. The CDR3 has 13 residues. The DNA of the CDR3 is TGTGCCAGCAGTACTTGGACCATAAAGGAGCAGTACTTC. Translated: CASSTWTIKEQYF.

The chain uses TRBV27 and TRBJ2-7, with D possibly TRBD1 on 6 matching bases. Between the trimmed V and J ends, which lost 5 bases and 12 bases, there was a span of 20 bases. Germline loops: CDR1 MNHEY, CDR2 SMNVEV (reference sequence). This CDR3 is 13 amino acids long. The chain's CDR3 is CASSPPSTGLWYF. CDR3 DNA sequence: TGTGCCAGCAGTCCTCCTTCAACAGGGTTATGGTACTTC.

The DNA for the CDR3 is TGTGCCAGCAGCCCCAGAGGCGGAGGGGACAATGAGCAGTTCTTC. Translating gives CASSPRGGGDNEQFF. The chain carries TRBV7-2 and TRBJ2-1; possibly TRBD2 for D (6 bases). Trimming removed 5 bases from V and 5 bases from J, with 16 bases in between. The CDR3 length is 15 residues. Germline values: CDR1 SGHTA, CDR2 FQGNSA. The whole variable domain, filled in from reference TRBV7-2 and TRBJ2-1, reads GAGVSQSPSNKVTEKGKDVELRCDPISGHTALYWYRQSLGQGLEFLIYFQGNSAPDKSGLPSDRFSAERTGGSVSTLTIQRTQQEDSAVYLCASSPRGGGDNEQFFGPGTRLTVL.

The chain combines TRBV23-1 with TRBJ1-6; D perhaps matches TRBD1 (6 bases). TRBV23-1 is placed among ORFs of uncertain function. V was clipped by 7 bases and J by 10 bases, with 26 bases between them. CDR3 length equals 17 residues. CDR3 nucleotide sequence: TGCGCCAGCAACCTTCTGATCAGGGGCCCCGGCCAATCACCCCTCCACTTT. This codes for CASNLLIRGPGQSPLHF.

CDR3 amino acids: CASSLVGAHQETQYF. CDR3 coding DNA: TGTGCCAGCAGCTTAGTAGGGGCACACCAAGAGACCCAGTACTTC. The V call is TRBV7-7, the J call TRBJ2-5; possibly TRBD1 for D (5 bases). The CDR3 totals 15 residues. V gave up 1 base and J gave up 0 bases, with 9 bases separating them. Germline loops: CDR1 SSHAT, CDR2 FNYEAQ (reference sequence).